The clone carrying this T cell receptor beta chain came up a few times. Antigen: not known. The data were taken from a study of vaccination effects on CD4 cells after COVID-19. TCRdb keeps only in-frame clones here, not all; method: immunoSEQ multiplex PCR. The repertoire consists of tens of thousands of clones, with about two thirds occurring once and the leading ten covering roughly 25%. Study-level points and caveats: Infection- and vaccine-induced clones contracted markedly late after vaccination.

The CDR3 covers 13 residues. Germline CDR1 and CDR2: SQVTM and ANQGSEA. V was pared by 7 bases and J by 5 bases, with 8 bases of the junction left unmatched. Pools of viral peptides were used by the ViraFEST assay to expand antigen-specific CD4+ T cells ahead of sequencing. Scientists isolated CD4+ T cells after a roughly ten-day culture period ended. Previously uninfected by SARS-CoV-2, the vaccine recipients also showed negative nucleocapsid antibodies. The chain joins TRBV29-1 to TRBJ2-3; TRBD1 aligns across 8 bases. This receptor was identified in a human donor who received a COVID-19 vaccine. The material was CD4+ T cells from PBMCs cultured with HCoV-OC43 spike peptides, obtained before COVID-19 vaccination. The subset: HCoV-OC43 spike overlapping peptide pool stimulation. The DNA of the CDR3 is TGCAGCGGGGGGCAGGGGGCGAAAGATACGCAGTATTTT. Protein sequence: CSGGQGAKDTQYF.